These 9 T cell receptor beta chains were all obtained from the same sample, sequenced in a study of T-cell reconstitution after alpha-beta-depleted transplantation in children. Construction of the TCRbeta library involved unique molecular identifiers. TCRdb fed the PCR reads into MiXCR, producing one record per CDR3 protein. This sample has 600,000 to 700,000 distinct CDR3 sequences, with around a sixth found just once. This specimen was PBMCs from the stem cell graft donor, taken from the stem cell graft. These receptors were obtained from a human donor who donated a stem cell graft to a child with acute myeloid leukemia.

This clonotype was recorded a few times. J is TRBJ1-1 and V is TRBV7-3, with TRBD1 identical over 9 bases. Germline lookup yields CDR1 SGHTA and CDR2 FQGTGA. The CDR3 has 13 amino acids. V dropped 2 bases and J dropped 9; count of bases not matched to a gene: 4. For the CDR3, the DNA is TGTGCCAGCAGCTTAGGGACAGGGTTTCAAGCTTTCTTT. Amino acids: CASSLGTGFQAFF. The entire variable domain, with the rest obtained from reference TRBV7-3 and TRBJ1-1, is as follows: GAGVSQTPSNKVTEKGKYVELRCDPISGHTALYWYRQSLGQGPEFLIYFQGTGAADDSGLPNDRFFAVRPEGSVSTLKIQRTERGDSAVYLCASSLGTGFQAFFGQGTRLTVV.

Many counts were recorded for this clonotype. At one end the junction does not follow the germline gene, possibly because of a read error. The rearrangement uses TRBV20-1 and TRBJ2-5; D is ambiguous. The germline V gene has CDR1 DFQATT and CDR2 SNEGSKA (reference sequence). This CDR3 region has 10 residues. CDR3 sequence (DNA): TGCAGTGCTTACCAGGAGACCCAGTACTTC. Its translation is CSAYQETQYF.

The chain uses TRBV4-2 and TRBJ2-5; 7 positions agree with TRBD2. The junction had 3 bases not matched to a gene; V was cut back by 0 bases and J by 2 bases. This CDR3 is built from 15 residues. Germline V CDR1 and CDR2: LGHNA, YNFKEQ. In DNA form, the CDR3 reads TGTGCCAGCAGCCAAGATGGAGCGGGGCAAGAGACCCAGTACTTC. Translation: CASSQDGAGQETQYF.

This clonotype was detected only a few times. The genes are TRBV2 and TRBJ1-1; D is perhaps TRBD1 (6 bases). From germline, CDR1 is SNHLY and CDR2 FYNNEI. The CDR3 runs to 11 residues. V shed 10 bases and J shed 10 bases, with 16 bases lying between them. CDR3 in amino acids: CATGVSGVAFF. CDR3 in DNA: TGTGCCACTGGAGTTTCAGGGGTAGCTTTCTTT.

This clonotype turned up a few times. The CDR3 is CASSQDGKYGYTF. The CDR3 coding sequence is TGTGCCAGCAGCCAAGATGGGAAGTATGGCTACACCTTC. V and J are TRBV4-2 and TRBJ1-2; no clear D gene. V was shortened by 0 bases and J by 5 bases, with 7 bases between the two germline ends. Germline lookup yields CDR1 LGHNA and CDR2 YNFKEQ. The CDR3 has 13 amino acids.

This chain joins TRBV7-9 and TRBJ2-7; D possibly corresponds to TRBD1 (6 bases). Germline V CDR1 and CDR2: SEHNR, FQNEAQ (reference sequence). The CDR3 has 17 amino acids. The V end was cut by 0 bases, the J end by 0 bases, with 15 bases between. CDR3 in amino acids: CASSLAGTRDTSYEQYF. The CDR3, as DNA: TGTGCCAGCAGCTTAGCCGGCACTAGGGACACCTCCTACGAGCAGTACTTC.

A few counts support this clonotype. The rearrangement links TRBV7-2 to TRBJ1-5; the D gene is possibly TRBD1 (6 bases). The CDR3 runs 13 residues. The germline V gene encodes CDR1 SGHTA and CDR2 FQGNSA. The CDR3 spells CATSWDMAQPQHF. CDR3 DNA sequence: TGTGCTACCAGCTGGGACATGGCTCAGCCCCAGCATTTT.

This clonotype was seen a handful of times. The chain links TRBV7-2 to TRBJ1-1; TRBD1 is a possible D gene (5 bases). Trimming removed 5 bases at V and 4 bases at J, with 14 bases between. CDR1 is SGHTA and CDR2 is FQGNSA in the germline V gene. The CDR3 contains 14 residues. In DNA, the CDR3 is TGTGCCAGCAGCCCCGGGGGTAAGGGCACTGAAGCTTTCTTT. Protein product: CASSPGGKGTEAFF. Complete variable domain (other parts from reference TRBV7-2 and TRBJ1-1): GAGVSQSPSNKVTEKGKDVELRCDPISGHTALYWYRQSLGQGLEFLIYFQGNSAPDKSGLPSDRFSAERTGGSVSTLTIQRTQQEDSAVYLCASSPGGKGTEAFFGQGTRLTVV.

This clonotype was seen a handful of times. This sequence joins TRBV6-1 and TRBJ2-1, with 9 nucleotides matching TRBD1. The ends lost 6 bases at V and 6 bases at J; junction bases unmatched: 0. Germline-derived CDR1 and CDR2 are MNHNS and SASEGT. This CDR3 region has 12 residues. For the CDR3, the DNA is TGTGCCAGCAGGGACAGGGGCAATGAGCAGTTCTTC. Its protein product is CASRDRGNEQFF.